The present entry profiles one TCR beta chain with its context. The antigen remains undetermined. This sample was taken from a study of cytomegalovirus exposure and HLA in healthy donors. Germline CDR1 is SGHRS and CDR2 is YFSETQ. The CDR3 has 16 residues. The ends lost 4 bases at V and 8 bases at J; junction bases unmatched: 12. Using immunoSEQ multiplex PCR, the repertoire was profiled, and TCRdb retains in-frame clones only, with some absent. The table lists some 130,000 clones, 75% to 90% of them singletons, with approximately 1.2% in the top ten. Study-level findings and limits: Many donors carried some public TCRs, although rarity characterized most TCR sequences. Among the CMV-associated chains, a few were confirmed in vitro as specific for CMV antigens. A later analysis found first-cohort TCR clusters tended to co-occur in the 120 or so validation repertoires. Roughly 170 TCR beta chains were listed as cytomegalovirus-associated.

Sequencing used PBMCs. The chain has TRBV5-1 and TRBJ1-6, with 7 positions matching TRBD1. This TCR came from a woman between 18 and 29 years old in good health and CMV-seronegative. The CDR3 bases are TGCGCCAGCAGCACAACAGGGGCCTCCCTCTATTCACCCCTCCACTTT. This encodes CASSTTGASLYSPLHF. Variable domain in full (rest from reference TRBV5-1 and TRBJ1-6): KAGVTQTPRYLIKTRGQQVTLSCSPISGHRSVSWYQQTPGQGLQFLFEYFSETQRNKGNFPGRFSGRQFSNSRSEMNVSTLELGDSALYLCASSTTGASLYSPLHFGNGTRLTVT.